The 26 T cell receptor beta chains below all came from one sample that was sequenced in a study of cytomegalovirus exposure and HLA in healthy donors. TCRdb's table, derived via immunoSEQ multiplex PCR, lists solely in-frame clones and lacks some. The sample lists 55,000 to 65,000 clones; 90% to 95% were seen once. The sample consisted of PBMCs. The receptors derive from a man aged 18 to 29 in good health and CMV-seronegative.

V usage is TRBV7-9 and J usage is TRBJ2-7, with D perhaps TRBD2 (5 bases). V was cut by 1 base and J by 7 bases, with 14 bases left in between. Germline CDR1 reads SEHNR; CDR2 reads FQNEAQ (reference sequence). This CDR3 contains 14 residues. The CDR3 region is CASSLDVGDKEQYF. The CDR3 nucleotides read TGTGCCAGCAGCTTAGACGTGGGAGACAAAGAGCAGTACTTC. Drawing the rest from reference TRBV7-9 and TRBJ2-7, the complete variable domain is DTGVSQNPRHKITKRGQNVTFRCDPISEHNRLYWYRQTLGQGPEFLTYFQNEAQLEKSRLLSDRFSAERPKGSFSTLEIQRTEQGDSAMYLCASSLDVGDKEQYFGPGTRLTVT.

CDR3 region: CASSIERDPARGLEQYF. The DNA for the CDR3 is TGTGCCAGTAGTATAGAAAGGGATCCTGCCCGGGGACTCGAGCAGTACTTC. The chain employs TRBV19 and TRBJ2-7, with D perhaps matching TRBD2 (6 bases). CDR3 length equals 17 residues. With 0 bases removed from V and 6 bases from J, the gap between germline ends came to 21 bases. Germline CDR1 LNHDA, CDR2 SQIVND (reference sequence).

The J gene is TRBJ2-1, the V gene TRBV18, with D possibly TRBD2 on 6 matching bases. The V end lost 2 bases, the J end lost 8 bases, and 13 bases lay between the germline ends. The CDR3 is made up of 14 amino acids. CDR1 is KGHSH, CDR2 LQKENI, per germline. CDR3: CASSPGVPGDEQFF. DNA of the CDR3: TGTGCCAGCTCACCAGGTGTGCCGGGGGATGAGCAGTTCTTC. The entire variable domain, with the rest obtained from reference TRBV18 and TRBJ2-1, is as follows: NAGVMQNPRHLVRRRGQEARLRCSPMKGHSHVYWYRQLPEEGLKFMVYLQKENIIDESGMPKERFSAEFPKEGPSILRIQQVVRGDSAAYFCASSPGVPGDEQFFGPGTRLTVL.

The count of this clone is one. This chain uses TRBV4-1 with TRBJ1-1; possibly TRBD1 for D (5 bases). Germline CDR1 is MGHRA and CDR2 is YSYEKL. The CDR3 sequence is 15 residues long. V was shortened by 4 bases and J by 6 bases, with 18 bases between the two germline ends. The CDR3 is CASSPRDGRVPEAFF. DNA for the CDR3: TGCGCCAGCAGCCCCCGCGACGGCAGGGTCCCTGAAGCTTTCTTT.

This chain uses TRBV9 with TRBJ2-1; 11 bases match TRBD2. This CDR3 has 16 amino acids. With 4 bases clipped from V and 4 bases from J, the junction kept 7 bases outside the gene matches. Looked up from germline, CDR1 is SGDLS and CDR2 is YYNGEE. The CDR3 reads CASSPAGTSGYNEQFF. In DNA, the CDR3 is TGTGCCAGCAGCCCCGCCGGGACTAGCGGATACAATGAGCAGTTCTTC.

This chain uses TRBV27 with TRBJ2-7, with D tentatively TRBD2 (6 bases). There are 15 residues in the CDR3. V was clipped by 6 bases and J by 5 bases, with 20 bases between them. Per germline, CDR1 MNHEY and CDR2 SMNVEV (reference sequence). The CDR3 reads CASSVTGPPGDEQYF. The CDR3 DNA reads TGTGCCAGCAGCGTAACAGGCCCCCCGGGGGACGAGCAGTACTTC.

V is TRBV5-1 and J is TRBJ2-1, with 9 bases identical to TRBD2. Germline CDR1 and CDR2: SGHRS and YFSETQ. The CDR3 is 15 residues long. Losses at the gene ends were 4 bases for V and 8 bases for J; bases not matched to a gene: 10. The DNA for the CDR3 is TGCGCCAGCAGCCGGCGAGCGGGAGGCCTTGATGAGCAGTTCTTC. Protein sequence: CASSRRAGGLDEQFF.

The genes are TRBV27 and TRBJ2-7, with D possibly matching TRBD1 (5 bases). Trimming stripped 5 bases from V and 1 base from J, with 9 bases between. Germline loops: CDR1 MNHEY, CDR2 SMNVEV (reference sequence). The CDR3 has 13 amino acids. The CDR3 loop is CASSPGHSYEQYF. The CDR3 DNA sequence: TGTGCCAGCAGTCCTGGACATTCCTACGAGCAGTACTTC.

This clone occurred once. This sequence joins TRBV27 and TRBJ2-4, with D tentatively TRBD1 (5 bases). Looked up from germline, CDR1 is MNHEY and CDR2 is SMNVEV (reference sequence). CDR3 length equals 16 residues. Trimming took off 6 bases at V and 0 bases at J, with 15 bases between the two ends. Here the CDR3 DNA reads TGTGCCAGCAGCCTTACAGGTTCTCTAGCCAAAAACATTCAGTACTTC. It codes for CASSLTGSLAKNIQYF.

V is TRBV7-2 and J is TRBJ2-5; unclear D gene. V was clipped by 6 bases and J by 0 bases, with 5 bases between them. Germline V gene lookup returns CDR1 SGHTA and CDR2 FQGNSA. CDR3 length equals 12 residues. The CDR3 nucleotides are TGTGCCAGCAGTATCTACCAAGAGACCCAGTACTTC. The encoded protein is CASSIYQETQYF.

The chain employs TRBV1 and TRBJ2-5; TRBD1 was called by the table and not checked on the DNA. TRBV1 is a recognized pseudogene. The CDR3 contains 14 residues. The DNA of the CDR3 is TGCACCAGCAGCCCACAGGGATTCCAAGAGACCCAGTACTTC. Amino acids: CTSSPQGFQETQYF.

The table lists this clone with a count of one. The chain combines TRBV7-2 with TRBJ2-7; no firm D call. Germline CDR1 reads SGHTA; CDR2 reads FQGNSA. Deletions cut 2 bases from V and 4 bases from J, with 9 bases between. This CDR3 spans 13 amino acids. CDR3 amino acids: CASSLFNGYEQYF. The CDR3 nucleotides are TGTGCCAGCAGCTTATTCAACGGTTACGAGCAGTACTTC.

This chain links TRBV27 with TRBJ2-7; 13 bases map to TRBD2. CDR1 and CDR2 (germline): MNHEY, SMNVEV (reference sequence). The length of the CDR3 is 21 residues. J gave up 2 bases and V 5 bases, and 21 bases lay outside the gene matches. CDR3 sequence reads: CASSPPPGGGTSGARAYEQYF. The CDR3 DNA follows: TGTGCCAGCAGTCCTCCCCCAGGGGGGGGGACTAGCGGGGCCAGAGCCTACGAGCAGTACTTC.

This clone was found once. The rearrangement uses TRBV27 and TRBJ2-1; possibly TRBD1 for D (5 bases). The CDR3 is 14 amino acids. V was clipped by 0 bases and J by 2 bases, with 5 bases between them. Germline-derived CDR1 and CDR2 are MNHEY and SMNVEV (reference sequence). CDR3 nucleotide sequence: TGTGCCAGCAGTTTATCGGGGCCCTACAATGAGCAGTTCTTC. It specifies CASSLSGPYNEQFF.

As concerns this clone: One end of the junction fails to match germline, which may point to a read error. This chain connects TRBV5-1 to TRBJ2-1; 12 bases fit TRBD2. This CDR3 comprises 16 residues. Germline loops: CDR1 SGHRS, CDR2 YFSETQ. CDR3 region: CANSSDRLAGADEQFF. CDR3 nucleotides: TGCGCCAACAGCTCGGACCGACTAGCGGGAGCTGATGAGCAGTTCTTC.

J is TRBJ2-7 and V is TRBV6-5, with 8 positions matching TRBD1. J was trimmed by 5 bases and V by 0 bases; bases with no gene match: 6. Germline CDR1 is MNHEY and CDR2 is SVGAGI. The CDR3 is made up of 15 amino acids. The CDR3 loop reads CASSYSADRGHEQYF. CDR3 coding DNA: TGTGCCAGCAGTTACTCGGCCGACAGGGGCCACGAGCAGTACTTC.

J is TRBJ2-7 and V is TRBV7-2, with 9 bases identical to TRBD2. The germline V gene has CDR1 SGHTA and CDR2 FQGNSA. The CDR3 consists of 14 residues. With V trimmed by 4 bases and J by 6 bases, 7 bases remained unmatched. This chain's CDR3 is CASSSLAGRLEQYF. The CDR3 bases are TGTGCCAGCAGCTCTCTAGCGGGGCGGCTCGAGCAGTACTTC.

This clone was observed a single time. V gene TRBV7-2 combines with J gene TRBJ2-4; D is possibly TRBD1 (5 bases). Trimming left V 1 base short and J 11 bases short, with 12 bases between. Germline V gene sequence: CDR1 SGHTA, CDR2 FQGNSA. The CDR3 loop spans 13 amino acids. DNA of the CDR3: TGTGCCAGCAGCTTAGGGTTAGTGGGGCTTCAGTACTTC. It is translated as CASSLGLVGLQYF. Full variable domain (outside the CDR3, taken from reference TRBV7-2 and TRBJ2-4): GAGVSQSPSNKVTEKGKDVELRCDPISGHTALYWYRQSLGQGLEFLIYFQGNSAPDKSGLPSDRFSAERTGGSVSTLTIQRTQQEDSAVYLCASSLGLVGLQYFGAGTRLSVL.

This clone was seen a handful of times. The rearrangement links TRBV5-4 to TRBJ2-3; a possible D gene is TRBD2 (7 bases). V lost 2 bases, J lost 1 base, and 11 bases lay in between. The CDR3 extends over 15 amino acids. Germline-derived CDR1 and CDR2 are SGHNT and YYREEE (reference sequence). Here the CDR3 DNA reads TGTGCCAGCAGCTTACGGGGGGCCGGCACAGATACGCAGTATTTT. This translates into CASSLRGAGTDTQYF.

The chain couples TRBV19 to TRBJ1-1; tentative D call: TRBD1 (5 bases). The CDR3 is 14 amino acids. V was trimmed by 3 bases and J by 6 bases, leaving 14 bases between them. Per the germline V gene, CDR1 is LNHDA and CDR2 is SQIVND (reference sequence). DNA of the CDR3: TGTGCCAGTAGTATTGGGGCAACTCGTGCTGAAGCTTTCTTT. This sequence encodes CASSIGATRAEAFF.

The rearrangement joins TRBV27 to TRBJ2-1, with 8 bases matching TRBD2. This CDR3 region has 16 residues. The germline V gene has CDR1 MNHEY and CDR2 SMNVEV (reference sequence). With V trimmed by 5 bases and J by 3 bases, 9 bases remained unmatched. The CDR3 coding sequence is TGTGCCAGCAGTGAATCTGCGGGAGGTTACTACAATGAGCAGTTCTTC. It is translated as CASSESAGGYYNEQFF.

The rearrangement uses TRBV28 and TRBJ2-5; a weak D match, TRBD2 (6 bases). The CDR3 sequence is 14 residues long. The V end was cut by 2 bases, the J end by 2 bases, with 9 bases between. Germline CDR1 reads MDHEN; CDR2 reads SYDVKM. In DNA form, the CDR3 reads TGTGCCAGCAGTTTAGGAGGGTCTCAAGAGACCCAGTACTTC. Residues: CASSLGGSQETQYF.

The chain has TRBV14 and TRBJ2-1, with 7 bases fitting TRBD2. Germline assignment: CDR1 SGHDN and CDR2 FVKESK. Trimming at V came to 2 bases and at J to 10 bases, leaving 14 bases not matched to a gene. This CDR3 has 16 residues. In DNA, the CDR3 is TGTGCCAGCAGCCAAAGCCGTGCGGGAGTTCGTCCCGAGCAGTTCTTC. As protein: CASSQSRAGVRPEQFF.

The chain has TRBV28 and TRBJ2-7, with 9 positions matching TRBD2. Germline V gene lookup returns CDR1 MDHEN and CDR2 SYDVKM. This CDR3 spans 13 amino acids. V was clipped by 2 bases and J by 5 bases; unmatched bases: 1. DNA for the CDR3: TGTGCCAGCAGTTTAGGCGGGAGGGACGAGCAGTACTTC. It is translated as CASSLGGRDEQYF.

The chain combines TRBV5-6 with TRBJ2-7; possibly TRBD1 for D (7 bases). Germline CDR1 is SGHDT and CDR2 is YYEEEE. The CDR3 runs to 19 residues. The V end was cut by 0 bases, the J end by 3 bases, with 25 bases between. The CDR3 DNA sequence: TGTGCCAGCAGCTTGGCCTCCGGGAGACAGGGACTCCGGCTCTACGAGCAGTACTTC. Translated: CASSLASGRQGLRLYEQYF.

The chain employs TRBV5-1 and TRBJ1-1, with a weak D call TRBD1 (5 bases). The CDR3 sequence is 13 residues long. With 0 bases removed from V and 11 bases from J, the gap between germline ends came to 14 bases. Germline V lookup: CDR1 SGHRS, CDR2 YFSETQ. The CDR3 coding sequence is TGCGCCAGCAGCTTGGCCCCCGCGGGGGTGGCTTTCTTT. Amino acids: CASSLAPAGVAFF.